Sequencing of this T cell receptor beta chain was carried out in a study of shared clonotypes between healthy human individuals. Study-wide context: The study used three CD4 naive, three CD4 memory, two CD8 naive and one CD8 memory plate per donor.

It was across several immunoSEQ plates that each subset's genomic DNA was evenly split. Clones were sequenced by immunoSEQ multiplex PCR, and TCRdb holds only the in-frame ones, with some missing. The sample has hundreds of thousands of clones; less than 85% are singletons. From CD4+ cells came CD45RA+ naive and CD45RA-negative memory subsets. In germline, CDR1 is MNHEY, CDR2 SVGAGI. The CDR3 spans 13 residues. With 5 bases removed from V and 7 bases from J, the gap between germline ends came to 14 bases. General study points: Generation probabilities of non-shared clonotypes were lower (relative to those shared by all four donors).

Points on this clone: Its target is not known.

Sequenced sample: memory CD4+ T cells sorted from blood. The subset is: CD45RA-negative fraction. The rearrangement joins TRBV6-5 to TRBJ1-2; D possibly corresponds to TRBD1 (6 bases). This TCR was recovered from a woman aged 25-40 years in good health. The CDR3 loop reads CASSEQGESGYTF. CDR3 bases: TGTGCCAGCAGTGAACAGGGAGAAAGTGGCTACACCTTC.